The 16 T cell receptor beta chains below all came from one sample that was sequenced in a study of blood T cell repertoires in COVID-19. TCRdb keeps only in-frame clones here, not all; method: immunoSEQ multiplex PCR. Found here are 200,000 to 250,000 clones, 82% of them singletons; the top ten hold less than 9.5%. Sample: peripheral blood. The receptors come from a woman older than 75 with COVID-19, enrolled during active disease.

The chain recombines TRBV6-5 with TRBJ1-2; tentative D call: TRBD1 (6 bases). The CDR3 length is 14 residues. Germline lookup yields CDR1 MNHEY and CDR2 SVGAGI. V gave up 9 bases and J gave up 5 bases, with 19 bases separating them. The CDR3 is CARKEDRAPYGYTF. In nucleotides, the CDR3 is TGTGCCAGGAAAGAGGACAGAGCTCCTTATGGCTACACCTTC.

The sample holds one count of this clone. The rearrangement links TRBV19 to TRBJ1-1, with TRBD1 matching 8 bases. Germline loops: CDR1 LNHDA, CDR2 SQIVND (reference sequence). Trimming took 6 bases from V and 0 from J; bases not matched to a gene: 15. This CDR3 has 18 residues. The CDR3 region is CASRSPGQAPPLNTEAFF. The CDR3 DNA reads TGTGCCAGTAGATCACCGGGACAGGCGCCCCCTCTGAACACTGAAGCTTTCTTT. Based on the CDR3 plus reference TRBV19 and TRBJ1-1, the full variable domain is DGGITQSPKYLFRKEGQNVTLSCEQNLNHDAMYWYRQDPGQGLRLIYYSQIVNDFQKGDIAEGYSVSREKKESFPLTVTSAQKNPTAFYLCASRSPGQAPPLNTEAFFGQGTRLTVV.

This clone showed up just once. The rearrangement joins TRBV18 to TRBJ2-7; 9 positions agree with TRBD1. The CDR3 is 16 residues long. Germline values: CDR1 KGHSH, CDR2 LQKENI. Trimming at V came to 2 bases and at J to 2 bases, leaving 7 bases not matched to a gene. The CDR3 bases are TGTGCCAGCTCACCAAGGACAGGGGCGGGGACCTACGAGCAGTACTTC. Its protein is CASSPRTGAGTYEQYF.

This chain connects TRBV6-5 to TRBJ1-1; D unresolved. CDR1 is MNHEY and CDR2 is SVGAGI in the germline V gene. The CDR3 contains 12 residues. Trimming took 8 bases from V and 1 from J, leaving 8 bases between them. As DNA, the CDR3 is TGTGCCAGCGGCAGGAAGAACACTGAAGCTTTCTTT. Translated, it gives CASGRKNTEAFF.

This clone was observed a single time. The chain has TRBV2 and TRBJ2-2; D not resolved. Germline V gene sequence: CDR1 SNHLY, CDR2 FYNNEI. The CDR3 loop spans 13 amino acids. V dropped 6 bases and J dropped 3 bases, with 8 bases sitting between them. This chain's CDR3 is CASSQTYTGELFF. The CDR3 DNA is TGTGCCAGCAGCCAAACTTACACCGGGGAGCTGTTTTTT. The whole variable domain, filled in from reference TRBV2 and TRBJ2-2, reads EPEVTQTPSHQVTQMGQEVILRCVPISNHLYFYWYRQILGQKVEFLVSFYNNEISEKSEIFDDQFSVERPDGSNFTLKIRSTKLEDSAMYFCASSQTYTGELFFGEGSRLTVL.

The chain employs TRBV19 and TRBJ2-6; 11 bases align to TRBD1. V was clipped by 4 bases and J by 3 bases; unmatched bases: 5. The germline V gene has CDR1 LNHDA and CDR2 SQIVND (reference sequence). There are 17 residues in the CDR3. In nucleotides, the CDR3 is TGTGCCAGTAGTACCGGACAGGGGGCGCTTGGGGCCAACGTCCTGACTTTC. It specifies CASSTGQGALGANVLTF.

This clone came up many times. This chain connects TRBV28 to TRBJ2-7, with TRBD2 identical over 8 bases. CDR3 length: 14 residues. The V and J ends lost 10 bases and 5 bases, in that order; junction bases with no gene match: 13. Germline V CDR1 and CDR2: MDHEN, SYDVKM. CDR3 coding DNA: TGTGCCACGGGGGGGCCCAATAACAGGGACGAGCAGTACTTC. Translating gives CATGGPNNRDEQYF.

Concerning this clone: The identical CDR3 is also encoded by other nucleotide sequences in the sample. CDR3 DNA sequence: TGTGCCAGCAGCGTAGATTGGAGGCTAGCCGACTCTGGAAACACCATATATTTT. It translates to CASSVDWRLADSGNTIYF. The rearrangement links TRBV9 to TRBJ1-3; D not resolved. This CDR3 has 18 amino acids. CDR1 SGDLS and CDR2 YYNGEE come from the germline V gene. V gave up 0 bases and J gave up 0 bases, with 16 bases separating them.

Turning to this clone: Other nucleotide sequences from this sample produce the same CDR3. The CDR3 sequence is CASSKGVSYEQYF. CDR3 sequence (DNA): TGTGCCAGTAGTAAGGGGGTCTCCTACGAGCAGTACTTC. This rearrangement joins TRBV19 to TRBJ2-7; TRBD1 might be the D (6 bases). The CDR3 spans 13 residues. From germline, CDR1 is LNHDA and CDR2 SQIVND (reference sequence). Trimming removed 4 bases at V and 0 bases at J, with 7 bases between.

This clone has a count of ten or more. This rearrangement joins TRBV6-2 or TRBV6-3 to TRBJ2-7; no firm D call. Germline CDR1 reads MNHEY; CDR2 reads SVGEGT. The CDR3 sequence is 11 residues long. V dropped 5 bases and J dropped 2 bases, with 4 bases sitting between them. Here the CDR3 DNA reads TGTGCCAGCAGTCAAACCTACGAGCAGTACTTC. This codes for CASSQTYEQYF.

The V gene is TRBV2, the J gene TRBJ2-3; 7 positions agree with TRBD2. Trimming cost V 4 bases and J 0 bases; bases outside gene matches: 7. The CDR3 runs 16 residues. Per the germline V gene, CDR1 is SNHLY and CDR2 is FYNNEI. The CDR3 region is CASSGRSGFSTDTQYF. DNA of the CDR3: TGTGCCAGCAGTGGACGTAGCGGGTTTAGCACAGATACGCAGTATTTT.

This clone was recorded once. The chain joins TRBV3-1 (or the pseudogene TRBV3-2) to TRBJ2-7, with TRBD1 matching over 9 bases. CDR1 and CDR2 (germline): LGHDT, YNNKEL (reference sequence). There are 13 residues in the CDR3. Trimming removed 4 bases from V and 5 bases from J; junction bases left unmatched: 3. The CDR3 loop is CASSRQGVNEQYF. DNA for the CDR3: TGTGCCAGCAGCCGACAGGGGGTAAACGAGCAGTACTTC.

V usage is TRBV2 and J usage is TRBJ2-2; D ambiguous. Trimming left V 5 bases short and J 1 base short, with 5 bases between. This CDR3 is built from 13 residues. Germline V CDR1 and CDR2: SNHLY, FYNNEI. The CDR3 coding sequence is TGTGCCAGCAGTTTAGAGAACACCGGGGAGCTGTTTTTT. Residues: CASSLENTGELFF.

A few counts support this clone. Different DNA sequences within this sample yield the same CDR3. This chain uses TRBV2 with TRBJ1-4, with 7 bases matching TRBD1. The junction had 6 bases not matched to a gene; V was cut back by 4 bases and J by 4 bases. The CDR3 has 15 amino acids. The germline gives CDR1 SNHLY, CDR2 FYNNEI. This CDR3 reads CASSGQGRGNEKLFF. The CDR3, as DNA: TGTGCCAGCAGTGGACAGGGCAGGGGTAATGAAAAACTGTTTTTT.

Turning to this clone: The sample holds other DNA sequences that translate to the same CDR3. This rearrangement joins TRBV7-2 to TRBJ2-3; TRBD1 agrees at 7 bases. The CDR3 is 14 residues long. Germline CDR1 SGHTA, CDR2 FQGNSA. V dropped 3 bases and J dropped 0; count of bases not matched to a gene: 0. The CDR3 loop is CASSLDRSTDTQYF. The CDR3 bases are TGTGCCAGCAGCTTGGACAGGAGCACAGATACGCAGTATTTT.

This clone was recorded a few times. The rearrangement links TRBV24-1 to TRBJ2-1, with D perhaps matching TRBD2 (5 bases). Germline CDR1 KGHDR, CDR2 SFDVKD. The CDR3 spans 16 residues. Trimming removed 4 bases from V and 3 bases from J, with 15 bases in between. CDR3 sequence: CATSDPKAASYNEQFF. The CDR3 DNA sequence: TGTGCCACCAGTGACCCTAAAGCGGCTAGCTACAATGAGCAGTTCTTC.